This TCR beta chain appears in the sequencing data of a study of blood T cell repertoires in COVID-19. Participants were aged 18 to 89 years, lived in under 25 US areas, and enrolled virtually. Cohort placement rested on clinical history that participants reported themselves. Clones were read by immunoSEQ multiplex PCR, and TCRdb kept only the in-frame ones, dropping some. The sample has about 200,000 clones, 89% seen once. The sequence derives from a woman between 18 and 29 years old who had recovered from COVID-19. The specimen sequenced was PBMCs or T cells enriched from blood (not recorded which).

The CDR3 sequence: CAWRDRGRSEAFF. The CDR3 DNA sequence: TGTGCCTGGAGGGACAGGGGGAGGTCTGAAGCTTTCTTT. This chain connects TRBV30 to TRBJ1-1, with 10 nucleotides matching TRBD1. The CDR3 is 13 amino acids. V was clipped by 3 bases and J by 6 bases; unmatched bases: 4. The germline gives CDR1 GTSNPN, CDR2 SVGIG (reference sequence).